These 21 T cell receptor beta chains share one sample of origin, sequenced in a study of beta chain features in type 1 diabetes. Study results and caveats: Moderately but significantly shorter TCRB CDR3s were found in Type 1 diabetes patients in all four CD4+ subsets.

Their cognate antigens are unknown. cDNA synthesis used the whole RNA isolate, giving expressed TCRB sequences. Only in-frame clones appear in the TCRdb table, and some are missing; sequencing was by immunoSEQ multiplex PCR. Of roughly 150,000 clones listed, about 63% were seen once; the top ten hold under 0.1%. Sequenced: naive CD4+ T cells from blood. The origin of the receptors is a man aged 30-40 years with type 1 diabetes.

This clone was picked up a small number of times. J is TRBJ2-7 and V is TRBV7-2; 7 bases map to TRBD1. This CDR3 has 13 amino acids. The V segment lost 5 bases and the J segment 2 bases; nucleotides outside the gene matches: 3. Looked up from germline, CDR1 is SGHTA and CDR2 is FQGNSA. CDR3 loop: CASSRTGAYEQYF. CDR3 bases: TGTGCCAGCAGCCGAACAGGGGCCTACGAGCAGTACTTC.

The chain employs TRBV5-1 and TRBJ1-4; TRBD1 matches 8 bases. Trimming took 7 bases from V and 7 from J; bases not matched to a gene: 6. Germline CDR1 reads SGHRS; CDR2 reads YFSETQ. This CDR3 has 13 residues. CDR3 bases: TGCGCCAGCCAGACAGGGGTTGGTGAAAAACTGTTTTTT. This sequence encodes CASQTGVGEKLFF.

The gene calls are TRBV4-3 and TRBJ2-5; possibly TRBD1 for D (6 bases). The CDR3 consists of 15 residues. Per germline, CDR1 LGHNA and CDR2 YSLEER. V gave up 2 bases and J gave up 2 bases, with 12 bases separating them. The CDR3 bases are TGCGCCAGCAGCCAAACGCCGGACAGACAAGAGACCCAGTACTTC. The encoded protein is CASSQTPDRQETQYF.

This clone was detected once. The V gene is TRBV2, the J gene TRBJ2-1; no definite D call. V lost 3 bases and J 14 bases, leaving 11 bases between the germline ends. This CDR3 is 11 amino acids long. Germline CDR1 is SNHLY and CDR2 is FYNNEI. The chain's CDR3 is CASSDNRWEFF. The CDR3 DNA reads TGTGCCAGCAGTGATAACAGATGGGAGTTCTTC. The full variable domain, in which reference TRBV2 and TRBJ2-1 provide the parts outside the CDR3, is EPEVTQTPSHQVTQMGQEVILRCVPISNHLYFYWYRQILGQKVEFLVSFYNNEISEKSEIFDDQFSVERPDGSNFTLKIRSTKLEDSAMYFCASSDNRWEFFGPGTRLTVL.

A single count supports this clone. The rearrangement uses TRBV7-9 and TRBJ1-2; tentatively, D is TRBD1 (5 bases). The CDR3 has 13 residues. Germline V gene lookup returns CDR1 SEHNR and CDR2 FQNEAQ (reference sequence). V was trimmed by 6 bases and J by 8 bases, leaving 16 bases between them. The DNA of the CDR3 is TGTGCCAGCAGGCCGACAGCCTTGGGAGGCTACACCTTC. This encodes CASRPTALGGYTF.

The CDR3 sequence is CASSVEQGPSYEQYF. CDR3 nucleotides: TGTGCCAGCAGCGTCGAACAGGGGCCCTCCTACGAGCAGTACTTC. This sequence joins TRBV9 and TRBJ2-7; 7 positions agree with TRBD1. The CDR3 sequence is 15 residues long. Germline CDR1 reads SGDLS; CDR2 reads YYNGEE. V dropped 2 bases and J dropped 0; count of bases not matched to a gene: 5. The full variable domain, rest sourced from reference TRBV9 and TRBJ2-7, is DSGVTQTPKHLITATGQRVTLRCSPRSGDLSVYWYQQSLDQGLQFLIQYYNGEERAKGNILERFSAQQFPDLHSELNLSSLELGDSALYFCASSVEQGPSYEQYFGPGTRLTVT.

The chain is built from TRBV7-2 and TRBJ2-7; D unclear. Germline CDR1 reads SGHTA; CDR2 reads FQGNSA. V shed 0 bases and J shed 5 bases, with 11 bases lying between them. The CDR3 is made up of 14 amino acids. CDR3 amino acids: CASSLAAASHEQYF. The CDR3 nucleotides are TGTGCCAGCAGCTTAGCGGCGGCCTCACACGAGCAGTACTTC.

Worth noting for this clone: Other DNA sequences in this specimen translate into the identical CDR3. The chain carries TRBV29-1 and TRBJ2-3; unclear D gene. The CDR3 extends over 10 amino acids. Germline-derived CDR1 and CDR2 are SQVTM and ANQGSEA. Trimming took off 5 bases at V and 2 bases at J, with 2 bases between the two ends. DNA for the CDR3: TGCAGCGTTAACACAGATACGCAGTATTTT. It yields the protein CSVNTDTQYF.

This chain connects TRBV5-1 to TRBJ1-2, with unresolved D. The V gene lost 2 bases and the J gene lost 6 bases, with 11 bases spanning the gap. Germline V gene data show CDR1 as SGHRS and CDR2 as YFSETQ. There are 13 residues in the CDR3. The CDR3 protein is CASSFSEVDGYTF. In DNA form, the CDR3 reads TGCGCCAGCAGCTTCTCCGAAGTGGATGGCTACACCTTC.

The rearrangement uses TRBV7-2 and TRBJ2-5; weak D call: TRBD1 (6 bases). The CDR3 is 15 residues long. V was pared by 3 bases and J by 0 bases, with 11 bases between. The germline gives CDR1 SGHTA, CDR2 FQGNSA. This CDR3 reads CASSFWTAYQETQYF. CDR3 DNA sequence: TGTGCCAGCAGCTTCTGGACAGCCTACCAAGAGACCCAGTACTTC.

Remarks on this clone: This sample includes further DNA sequences coding for the same CDR3. The chain links TRBV7-2 to TRBJ2-3; D is perhaps TRBD2 (6 bases). This CDR3 has 14 amino acids. The germline V gene encodes CDR1 SGHTA and CDR2 FQGNSA. Trimming left V 6 bases short and J 0 bases short, with 10 bases between. The CDR3 here is CASRGGLSTDTQYF. CDR3 in DNA: TGTGCCAGCAGAGGAGGGCTCAGCACAGATACGCAGTATTTT.

This chain joins TRBV18 and TRBJ2-1; TRBD1 agrees at 7 bases. Germline trimming cut 2 bases from V and 3 bases from J; bases unmatched to any gene: 4. Per the germline V gene, CDR1 is KGHSH and CDR2 is LQKENI. CDR3 length equals 15 residues. The CDR3 region is CASSPATGIYNEQFF. The CDR3 bases are TGTGCCAGCTCACCAGCGACAGGGATCTACAATGAGCAGTTCTTC. Full variable domain (remainder filled in from reference TRBV18 and TRBJ2-1): NAGVMQNPRHLVRRRGQEARLRCSPMKGHSHVYWYRQLPEEGLKFMVYLQKENIIDESGMPKERFSAEFPKEGPSILRIQQVVRGDSAAYFCASSPATGIYNEQFFGPGTRLTVL.

This clone was observed a handful of times. This chain links TRBV27 with TRBJ1-4; no firm D call. V lost 3 bases and J lost 7, with 15 bases in between. The CDR3 consists of 15 residues. The germline CDR1 and CDR2 sequences are MNHEY and SMNVEV (reference sequence). The CDR3 sequence is CASSFTGLGSEKLFF. CDR3 bases: TGTGCCAGCAGTTTCACGGGCCTTGGAAGTGAAAAACTGTTTTTT. The full variable domain, with the rest looked up from reference TRBV27 and TRBJ1-4, is EAQVTQNPRYLITVTGKKLTVTCSQNMNHEYMSWYRQDPGLGLRQIYYSMNVEVTDKGDVPEGYKVSRKEKRNFPLILESPSPNQTSLYFCASSFTGLGSEKLFFGSGTQLSVL.

The J gene is TRBJ2-2, the V gene TRBV30; D ambiguous. Germline V gives CDR1 GTSNPN, CDR2 SVGIG (reference sequence). CDR3 length equals 12 residues. V lost 0 bases, J lost 6 bases, and 5 bases lay in between. In nucleotides, the CDR3 is TGTGCCTGGAGTGTTATAGCCGGGGAGCTGTTTTTT. Translating it yields CAWSVIAGELFF.

The CDR3 DNA is TGCGCCAGCGCTACAGGGTGGGAGCAGCCCCTCCACTTT. It translates to CASATGWEQPLHF. The rearrangement uses TRBV5-1 and TRBJ1-6; D might be TRBD1 (6 bases). V lost 7 bases and J lost 13, with 18 bases in between. CDR1 is SGHRS, CDR2 YFSETQ, per germline. The CDR3 sequence is 13 residues long.

The genes are TRBV28 and TRBJ2-1; D remains unclear. V lost 5 bases, J lost 1 base, and 15 bases lay in between. The CDR3 runs 16 residues. In germline, CDR1 is MDHEN, CDR2 SYDVKM. The DNA for the CDR3 is TGTGCCAGCAGTATGATCCCCGCTGGATCCTACAATGAGCAGTTCTTC. Residues: CASSMIPAGSYNEQFF.

The CDR3, as DNA: TGCAGCGTTGAAGGGGGGACAGGGGAAGAGACCCAGTACTTC. It codes for CSVEGGTGEETQYF. This chain uses TRBV29-1 with TRBJ2-5, with 10 bases matching TRBD1. The CDR3 totals 14 residues. The ends lost 1 base at V and 3 bases at J; junction bases unmatched: 2. The germline gives CDR1 SQVTM, CDR2 ANQGSEA. The full variable domain, in which reference TRBV29-1 and TRBJ2-5 provide the parts outside the CDR3, is SAVISQKPSRDICQRGTSLTIQCQVDSQVTMMFWYRQQPGQSLTLIATANQGSEATYESGFVIDKFPISRPNLTFSTLTVSNMSPEDSSIYLCSVEGGTGEETQYFGPGTRLLVL.

V is TRBV4-3 and J is TRBJ2-5, with 12 bases matching TRBD2. The CDR3 extends over 17 amino acids. Germline V gene sequence: CDR1 LGHNA, CDR2 YSLEER. J gave up 1 base and V 4 bases, and 7 bases lay outside the gene matches. CDR3 nucleotides: TGCGCCAGCAGCCGATGGACACTAGCGGGGGGCCAAGAGACCCAGTACTTC. Amino acid sequence: CASSRWTLAGGQETQYF.

The rearrangement uses TRBV29-1 and TRBJ2-5; D gene uncertain. The CDR3 consists of 12 residues. Germline V lookup: CDR1 SQVTM, CDR2 ANQGSEA. The ends were cut back, 7 bases at V and 1 base at J, with 10 bases in the middle. The CDR3 bases are TGCAGCGCCCCGGATTTCCAAGAGACCCAGTACTTC. Its protein product is CSAPDFQETQYF.

The rearrangement links TRBV29-1 to TRBJ1-1, with 8 bases aligning to TRBD1. V was clipped by 6 bases and J by 4 bases; unmatched bases: 7. CDR3 size: 13 residues. In germline, CDR1 is SQVTM, CDR2 ANQGSEA. In nucleotides, the CDR3 is TGCAGCGTCAACGACAGGGGTGGCACTGAAGCTTTCTTT. Its translation is CSVNDRGGTEAFF.

The chain combines TRBV30 with TRBJ2-1, with D possibly TRBD1 on 5 matching bases. V was shortened by 5 bases and J by 2 bases, with 16 bases between the two germline ends. Germline CDR1 and CDR2: GTSNPN and SVGIG (reference sequence). CDR3 size: 15 residues. The DNA for the CDR3 is TGTGCCTGGGTCCAGGGATCTGGGCCCTACAATGAGCAGTTCTTC. It specifies CAWVQGSGPYNEQFF.